These 7 T cell receptor beta chains were sequenced from one sample in a study of blood T cell repertoires in COVID-19. Sequencing used immunoSEQ multiplex PCR; TCRdb keeps in-frame clones, though not all of them. The table has under 55,000 clones, 65% to 90% seen once. The sequencing input was peripheral blood. These receptors were taken from a human donor in a cohort sampled during active COVID-19.

This sequence joins TRBV2 and TRBJ2-2; D possibly corresponds to TRBD1 (6 bases). Germline CDR1 SNHLY, CDR2 FYNNEI. V was shortened by 7 bases and J by 3 bases, with 15 bases between the two germline ends. The CDR3 consists of 15 residues. This CDR3 reads CASNLQGPYTGELFF. The CDR3 DNA sequence: TGTGCCAGCAACCTACAGGGACCGTACACCGGGGAGCTGTTTTTT.

This chain joins TRBV4-1 and TRBJ2-1; D might be TRBD2 (6 bases). Germline lookup yields CDR1 MGHRA and CDR2 YSYEKL. The CDR3 has 17 residues. V lost 2 bases to trimming and J lost 7 bases, with 21 bases between them. The CDR3 region is CASSQPLGGRGKNEQFF. The CDR3 DNA reads as TGCGCCAGCAGCCAACCGCTGGGGGGTCGGGGAAAAAATGAGCAGTTCTTC.

The rearrangement joins TRBV24-1 to TRBJ1-2, with D maybe TRBD1 (5 bases). The V and J ends lost 3 bases and 3 bases respectively, with 13 bases between them. Germline V lookup: CDR1 KGHDR, CDR2 SFDVKD. The CDR3 covers 15 residues. The CDR3 region is CATSDPRTGDYGYTF. DNA of the CDR3: TGTGCCACCAGTGATCCAAGGACGGGGGACTATGGCTACACCTTC.

CDR3 nucleotide sequence: TGTGCCAGTACAGGGGAGGCTGATCAGCCCCAGCATTTT. It yields the protein CASTGEADQPQHF. The V gene is TRBV6-5, the J gene TRBJ1-5; 7 bases fit TRBD1. V shed 9 bases and J 5 bases; nucleotides not matched to a gene: 7. CDR1 and CDR2 from the germline V gene are MNHEY and SVGAGI. This CDR3 comprises 13 residues.

V usage is TRBV14 and J usage is TRBJ2-3, with D perhaps TRBD2 (6 bases). Looked up from germline, CDR1 is SGHDN and CDR2 is FVKESK. The CDR3 sequence is 14 residues long. Trimming took off 4 bases at V and 4 bases at J, with 12 bases between the two ends. The CDR3 DNA reads TGTGCCAGCAGCCGAAGGGACTGGGCAGATACGCAGTATTTT. Encoded protein: CASSRRDWADTQYF.

This chain joins TRBV3-1 (or the pseudogene TRBV3-2) and TRBJ2-3; 11 nucleotides align to TRBD2. Germline CDR1 and CDR2: LGHDT and YNNKEL (reference sequence). The V gene end was trimmed by 4 bases and the J gene end by 6 bases; junction bases not matched to a gene: 6. The CDR3 loop spans 15 amino acids. The CDR3 DNA sequence: TGTGCCAGCAGCCTAATTAGCGGGAGGGCGGATACGCAGTATTTT. As protein: CASSLISGRADTQYF.

The V call is TRBV29-1, the J call TRBJ2-7, with 10 bases that match TRBD1. Losses at the gene ends were 4 bases for V and 5 bases for J; bases not matched to a gene: 8. The CDR3 runs to 14 residues. The germline gives CDR1 SQVTM, CDR2 ANQGSEA. The CDR3 DNA sequence: TGCAGCGTTGCAGTAACCGGGACAGGGGACGAGCAGTACTTC. Translating gives CSVAVTGTGDEQYF.